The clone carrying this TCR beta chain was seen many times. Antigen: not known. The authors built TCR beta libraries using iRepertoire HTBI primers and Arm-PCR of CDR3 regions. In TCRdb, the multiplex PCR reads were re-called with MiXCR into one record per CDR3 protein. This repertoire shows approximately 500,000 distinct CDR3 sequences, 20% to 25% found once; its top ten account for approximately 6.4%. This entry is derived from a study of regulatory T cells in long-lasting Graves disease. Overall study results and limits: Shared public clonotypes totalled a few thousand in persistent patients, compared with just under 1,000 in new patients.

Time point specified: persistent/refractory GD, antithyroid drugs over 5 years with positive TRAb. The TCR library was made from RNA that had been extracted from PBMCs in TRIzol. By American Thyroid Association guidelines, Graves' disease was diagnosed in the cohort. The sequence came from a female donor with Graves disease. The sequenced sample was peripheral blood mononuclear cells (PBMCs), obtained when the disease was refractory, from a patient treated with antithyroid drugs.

CDR3 region: CASSLMGTYGYTF. For the CDR3, the DNA is TGTGCCAGCAGTTTAATGGGGACGTATGGCTACACCTTC. The chain carries TRBV28 and TRBJ1-2; perhaps TRBD1 as D (5 bases). The length of the CDR3 is 13 residues. The V gene lost 2 bases and the J gene lost 5 bases, with 9 bases spanning the gap. Germline CDR1 is MDHEN and CDR2 is SYDVKM.